This passage covers 30 T cell receptor beta chains from one sample sequenced in a study of T cell changes during pregnancy in multiple sclerosis. Here immunoSEQ multiplex PCR was the method, and the copy in TCRdb shows in-frame clones only, minus some. The sample consists of under 90,000 clones, just over 90% of them appearing once. This specimen was peripheral blood, taken in the second trimester of pregnancy. Receptors originate from a female donor in good health, enrolled as a control in a pregnancy study.

J is TRBJ2-7 and V is TRBV7-8, with D tentatively TRBD2 (6 bases). Germline V gene lookup returns CDR1 SGHVS and CDR2 FQNEAQ. The CDR3 consists of 14 residues. Between the trimmed V and J ends, which lost 2 bases and 4 bases, there was a span of 12 bases. Here the CDR3 reads CASSLYNGGYEQYF. Here the CDR3 DNA reads TGTGCCAGCAGCTTATACAATGGAGGGTACGAGCAGTACTTC.

The chain joins TRBV7-2 to TRBJ2-7; D is possibly TRBD2 (6 bases). Looked up from germline, CDR1 is SGHTA and CDR2 is FQGNSA. With 6 bases removed from V and 2 bases from J, the gap between germline ends came to 17 bases. The CDR3 sequence is 15 residues long. The CDR3 here is CASRDRESGTYEQYF. In DNA, the CDR3 is TGTGCCAGCAGGGATCGGGAGAGCGGTACCTACGAGCAGTACTTC.

V is TRBV28 and J is TRBJ1-2; D may be TRBD1 (6 bases). Germline V CDR1 and CDR2: MDHEN, SYDVKM. This CDR3 spans 16 amino acids. Trimming cost V 3 bases and J 1 base, with 15 bases left between them. The CDR3 spells CASSLVPGADNYGYTF. CDR3 sequence (DNA): TGTGCCAGCAGTTTGGTCCCAGGGGCCGATAACTATGGCTACACCTTC.

The V and J genes are TRBV6-5 and TRBJ2-7, with D possibly being TRBD1 (5 bases). Trimming left V 7 bases short and J 7 bases short, with 11 bases between. The CDR3 is 11 amino acids. Germline V gene sequence: CDR1 MNHEY, CDR2 SVGAGI. CDR3 nucleotide sequence: TGTGCCAGCAAGGGGCTTTGGGAGCAGTACTTC. This encodes CASKGLWEQYF.

The chain is built from TRBV15 and TRBJ1-2, with 8 bases aligning to TRBD1. The V gene's germline CDR1 is LNHNV and CDR2 YYDKDF (reference sequence). Germline trimming cut 1 base from V and 4 bases from J; bases unmatched to any gene: 2. The length of the CDR3 is 14 residues. Here the CDR3 reads CATSRGQGSYGYTF. The CDR3 region has the DNA TGTGCCACCAGCAGAGGACAGGGGAGCTATGGCTACACCTTC.

The chain carries TRBV27 and TRBJ2-7, with TRBD2 identical over 13 bases. The V gene end was trimmed by 4 bases and the J gene end by 0 bases; junction bases not matched to a gene: 0. Germline CDR1 is MNHEY and CDR2 is SMNVEV (reference sequence). CDR3 length: 15 amino acids. DNA for the CDR3: TGTGCCAGCAGTTGGACTAGCGGGAGCTCCTACGAGCAGTACTTC. It encodes CASSWTSGSSYEQYF.

The J gene is TRBJ2-1, the V gene TRBV13, with D perhaps TRBD1 (5 bases). This CDR3 region has 15 residues. The V end was cut by 5 bases, the J end by 8 bases, with 19 bases between. Germline CDR1 reads PRHDT; CDR2 reads FYEKMQ (reference sequence). The CDR3 DNA sequence: TGTGCCAGCAGCCGCCAGGGTTTCTTCGAGGATGAGCAGTTCTTC. Protein: CASSRQGFFEDEQFF.

This chain uses TRBV4-1 with TRBJ1-5; D may be TRBD1 (5 bases). V shed 0 bases and J shed 5 bases, with 11 bases lying between them. CDR3 length: 15 residues. CDR1 and CDR2 (germline): MGHRA, YSYEKL. The CDR3 DNA reads TGCGCCAGCAGCCAAGATCTGACAGCCCATCAGCCCCAGCATTTT. This codes for CASSQDLTAHQPQHF.

The chain links TRBV28 to TRBJ2-3; TRBD2 matches 7 bases. Germline CDR1 reads MDHEN; CDR2 reads SYDVKM. V shed 2 bases, J shed 0 bases, and the junction held 8 bases outside the gene matches. This CDR3 is 17 amino acids long. The CDR3 region has the DNA TGTGCCAGCAGTTTAATGGGACTACCGACTAGCACAGATACGCAGTATTTT. Translating gives CASSLMGLPTSTDTQYF.

This chain uses TRBV7-2 with TRBJ1-4; D unresolved. The CDR3 totals 14 residues. The germline V gene has CDR1 SGHTA and CDR2 FQGNSA. V was clipped by 1 base and J by 8 bases, with 11 bases between them. The CDR3 coding sequence is TGTGCCAGCAGCTTAGAGCCTCTCGGGGAAAAACTGTTTTTT. Its translation is CASSLEPLGEKLFF.

V is TRBV21-1 and J is TRBJ1-2; TRBD1, the D gene given by the table, was not confirmed from the DNA. TRBV21-1 is listed as a pseudogene. This CDR3 has 12 amino acids. DNA of the CDR3: TGTGCCAGCAGCACCCGGACAGGTTGCTACACCTTC. Its protein is CASSTRTGCYTF.

J is TRBJ2-1 and V is TRBV4-3; TRBD2 aligns across 9 bases. This CDR3 is built from 16 residues. Germline V gives CDR1 LGHNA, CDR2 YSLEER. V trimming: 1 base; J trimming: 5 bases; junction bases outside the gene matches: 6. The CDR3 sequence is CASSQGREGVNNEQFF. The CDR3 DNA reads TGCGCCAGCAGCCAAGGGCGGGAGGGGGTTAACAATGAGCAGTTCTTC.

The chain employs TRBV5-6 and TRBJ1-4; 7 nucleotides align to TRBD1. This CDR3 comprises 14 residues. Germline lookup yields CDR1 SGHDT and CDR2 YYEEEE. Trimming at V came to 5 bases and at J to 3 bases, leaving 4 bases not matched to a gene. The CDR3 bases are TGTGCCAGCAGAATACAGGGGTCTAATGAAAAACTGTTTTTT. Protein sequence: CASRIQGSNEKLFF.

This clone was seen once. The chain is built from TRBV4-2 and TRBJ1-6; no reliable D call. V lost 4 bases to trimming and J lost 9 bases, with 19 bases between them. This CDR3 region has 16 residues. Looked up from germline, CDR1 is LGHNA and CDR2 is YNFKEQ. In DNA, the CDR3 is TGTGCCAGCAGCCCCCCCCACCGGGGTAAAGTTTCACCCCTCCACTTT. This codes for CASSPPHRGKVSPLHF.

The rearrangement joins TRBV5-1 to TRBJ1-1; 10 nucleotides match TRBD1. Germline CDR1 and CDR2: SGHRS and YFSETQ. The CDR3 consists of 17 residues. J was trimmed by 2 bases and V by 3 bases; bases with no gene match: 10. Written as DNA, the CDR3 is TGCGCCAGCAGCTCTCTGACAGGGGGCGCGTTCAACACTGAAGCTTTCTTT. Translating it yields CASSSLTGGAFNTEAFF. Filled out from reference TRBV5-1 and TRBJ1-1, the complete variable domain reads KAGVTQTPRYLIKTRGQQVTLSCSPISGHRSVSWYQQTPGQGLQFLFEYFSETQRNKGNFPGRFSGRQFSNSRSEMNVSTLELGDSALYLCASSSLTGGAFNTEAFFGQGTRLTVV.

The chain carries TRBV13 and TRBJ1-1, with 7 nucleotides matching TRBD1. This CDR3 comprises 13 residues. With 0 bases clipped from V and 5 bases from J, the junction kept 0 bases outside the gene matches. CDR1 and CDR2 from the germline V gene are PRHDT and FYEKMQ (reference sequence). The CDR3 protein is CASSLGRGTEAFF. The CDR3 nucleotides read TGTGCCAGCAGCTTAGGCAGGGGGACTGAAGCTTTCTTT.

The V and J genes are TRBV11-2 and TRBJ2-1; 9 bases fit TRBD2. The ends lost 3 bases at V and 4 bases at J; junction bases unmatched: 4. Looked up from germline, CDR1 is SGHAT and CDR2 is FQNNGV. There are 15 residues in the CDR3. The CDR3 here is CASSFLAGDYNEQFF. The CDR3 DNA follows: TGTGCCAGCAGCTTTTTAGCGGGAGATTACAATGAGCAGTTCTTC.

The rearrangement uses TRBV30 and TRBJ1-2, with a tentative D call TRBD1 (6 bases). Germline CDR1 reads GTSNPN; CDR2 reads SVGIG (reference sequence). V was shortened by 0 bases and J by 1 base, with 12 bases between the two germline ends. The CDR3 runs 15 residues. CDR3 residues: CAWSVMGAFNYGYTF. In DNA form, the CDR3 reads TGTGCCTGGAGTGTGATGGGGGCCTTTAACTATGGCTACACCTTC.

In its sample, this clone was seen many times. The chain recombines TRBV19 with TRBJ1-4; D is unresolved. V gave up 7 bases and J gave up 8 bases, with 14 bases separating them. Germline loops: CDR1 LNHDA, CDR2 SQIVND (reference sequence). The CDR3 sequence is 13 residues long. CDR3 nucleotides: TGTGCCAGTAACTCCGGGGTGTTAGAAAAACTGTTTTTT. Translated, it gives CASNSGVLEKLFF.

The chain combines TRBV11-2 with TRBJ2-1; TRBD2 matches at 10 bases. Per germline, CDR1 SGHAT and CDR2 FQNNGV. The CDR3 is 14 amino acids. Trimming at V came to 3 bases and at J to 7 bases, leaving 3 bases not matched to a gene. The chain's CDR3 is CASSFALAGNEQFF. In DNA form, the CDR3 reads TGTGCCAGCAGCTTTGCACTAGCGGGAAATGAGCAGTTCTTC. The full variable domain, rest sourced from reference TRBV11-2 and TRBJ2-1, is EAGVAQSPRYKIIEKRQSVAFWCNPISGHATLYWYQQILGQGPKLLIQFQNNGVVDDSQLPKDRFSAERLKGVDSTLKIQPAKLEDSAVYLCASSFALAGNEQFFGPGTRLTVL.

This rearrangement joins TRBV28 to TRBJ1-5, with unresolved D. Germline values: CDR1 MDHEN, CDR2 SYDVKM. V gave up 2 bases and J gave up 3 bases, with 8 bases separating them. This CDR3 has 14 amino acids. CDR3 bases: TGTGCCAGCAGTTTAGGCGGCTTCAATCAGCCCCAGCATTTT. Residues: CASSLGGFNQPQHF.

The chain is built from TRBV7-9 and TRBJ1-4, with a tentative D call TRBD1 (5 bases). V shed 0 bases and J shed 8 bases, with 13 bases lying between them. Germline V gene sequence: CDR1 SEHNR, CDR2 FQNEAQ (reference sequence). The CDR3 loop spans 15 amino acids. DNA for the CDR3: TGTGCCAGCAGCTTAGCGCTGGGGGGTCGGGAAAAACTGTTTTTT. This gives the protein CASSLALGGREKLFF.

The chain recombines TRBV7-9 with TRBJ1-2; a possible D gene is TRBD1 (6 bases). V was pared by 6 bases and J by 8 bases, with 13 bases between. Germline CDR1 is SEHNR and CDR2 is FQNEAQ (reference sequence). There are 12 residues in the CDR3. CDR3 sequence (DNA): TGTGCCAGCAGTTATCAGGGGCTCGGCTACACCTTC. It translates to CASSYQGLGYTF.

The table lists this clone with a few counts. V and J are TRBV6-6 and TRBJ2-7, with a weak D call TRBD2 (6 bases). The germline CDR1 and CDR2 sequences are MNHNY and SVGAGI (reference sequence). Trimming cost V 5 bases and J 6 bases, with 14 bases left between them. This CDR3 region has 13 residues. CDR3 DNA sequence: TGTGCCAGCAGTCCCTCGGGAGAGTTCGAGCAGTACTTC. Its protein product is CASSPSGEFEQYF.

This chain uses TRBV19 with TRBJ2-1; D remains ambiguous. Germline V gene lookup returns CDR1 LNHDA and CDR2 SQIVND (reference sequence). The CDR3 sequence is 13 residues long. Trimming pared 3 bases from V and 5 bases from J, leaving 8 bases between. This CDR3 reads CASSIDWNNEQFF. CDR3 DNA: TGTGCCAGTAGTATCGACTGGAACAATGAGCAGTTCTTC.

The chain carries TRBV5-4 and TRBJ2-7, with D possibly being TRBD1 (6 bases). V was pared by 0 bases and J by 3 bases, with 19 bases between. The CDR3 has 17 amino acids. In germline, CDR1 is SGHNT, CDR2 YYREEE (reference sequence). The CDR3 loop reads CASSLAAGALRGYEQYF. CDR3 in DNA: TGTGCCAGCAGCTTGGCGGCAGGGGCCCTCAGGGGCTACGAGCAGTACTTC. The whole variable domain, remainder taken from reference TRBV5-4 and TRBJ2-7, is ETGVTQSPTHLIKTRGQQVTLRCSSQSGHNTVSWYQQALGQGPQFIFQYYREEENGRGNFPPRFSGLQFPNYSSELNVNALELDDSALYLCASSLAAGALRGYEQYFGPGTRLTVT.

This chain connects TRBV6-5 to TRBJ1-1; TRBD1 agrees at 10 bases. CDR1 and CDR2 (germline): MNHEY, SVGAGI. CDR3 size: 16 residues. Trimming cost V 0 bases and J 10 bases; bases outside gene matches: 11. The CDR3 region has the DNA TGTGCCAGCAGTTACTCGAATTGGGACAGGGGCGTCCGAGCTTTCTTT. It codes for CASSYSNWDRGVRAFF.

The chain couples TRBV5-1 to TRBJ2-5; 10 nucleotides agree with TRBD2. With 8 bases clipped from V and 3 bases from J, the junction kept 7 bases outside the gene matches. CDR3 length: 14 amino acids. Germline V gives CDR1 SGHRS, CDR2 YFSETQ. The CDR3 DNA sequence: TGCGCCAGTACCCGGACTAGCGGAAAAGAGACCCAGTACTTC. Its translation is CASTRTSGKETQYF.

This clone was seen once. The chain has TRBV2 and TRBJ1-4; 10 nucleotides line up with TRBD1. V shed 8 bases, J shed 5 bases, and the junction held 5 bases outside the gene matches. Germline CDR1 is SNHLY and CDR2 is FYNNEI. This CDR3 spans 14 amino acids. As DNA, the CDR3 is TGTGCCAGCGGAAGGGACAGGGGAAATGAAAAACTGTTTTTT. It specifies CASGRDRGNEKLFF.

The chain has TRBV7-6 and TRBJ2-7; 9 bases are a match to TRBD1. Germline CDR1 is SGHVS and CDR2 is FNYEAQ. J lost 5 bases, V lost 1 base, and 6 bases had no gene match. This CDR3 contains 15 residues. Here the CDR3 reads CASSLVGDRVDEQYF. DNA of the CDR3: TGTGCCAGCAGCTTAGTGGGGGACAGGGTCGACGAGCAGTACTTC.